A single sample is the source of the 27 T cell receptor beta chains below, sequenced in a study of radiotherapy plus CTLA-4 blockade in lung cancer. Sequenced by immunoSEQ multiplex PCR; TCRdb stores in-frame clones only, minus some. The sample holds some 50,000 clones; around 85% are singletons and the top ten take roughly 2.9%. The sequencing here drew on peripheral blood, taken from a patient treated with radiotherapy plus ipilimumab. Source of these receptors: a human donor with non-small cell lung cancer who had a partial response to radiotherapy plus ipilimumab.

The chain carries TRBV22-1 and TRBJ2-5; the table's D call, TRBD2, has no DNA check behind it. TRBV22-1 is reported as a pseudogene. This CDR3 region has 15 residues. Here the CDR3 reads CPGSARSEIQETQYF. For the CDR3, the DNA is TGTCCTGGGAGCGCACGCAGCGAGATTCAAGAGACCCAGTACTTC.

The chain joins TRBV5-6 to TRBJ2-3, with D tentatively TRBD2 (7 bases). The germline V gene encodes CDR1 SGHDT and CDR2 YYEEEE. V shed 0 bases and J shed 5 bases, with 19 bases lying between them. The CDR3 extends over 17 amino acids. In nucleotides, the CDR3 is TGTGCCAGCAGCTTGGGAGGTGCGGGGGCCCCGGGAGATACGCAGTATTTT. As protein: CASSLGGAGAPGDTQYF.

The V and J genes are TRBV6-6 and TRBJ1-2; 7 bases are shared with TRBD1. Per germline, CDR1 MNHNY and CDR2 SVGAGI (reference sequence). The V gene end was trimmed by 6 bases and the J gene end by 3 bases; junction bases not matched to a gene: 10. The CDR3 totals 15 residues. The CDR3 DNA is TGTGCCAGCAGCCCCCGGGACAGAGCATACTATGGCTACACCTTC. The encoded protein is CASSPRDRAYYGYTF.

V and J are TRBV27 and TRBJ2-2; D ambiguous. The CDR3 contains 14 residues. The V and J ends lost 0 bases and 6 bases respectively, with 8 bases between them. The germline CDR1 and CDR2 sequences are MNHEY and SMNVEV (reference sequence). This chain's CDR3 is CASSLSNYPGELFF. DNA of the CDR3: TGTGCCAGCAGTTTATCGAACTACCCCGGGGAGCTGTTTTTT.

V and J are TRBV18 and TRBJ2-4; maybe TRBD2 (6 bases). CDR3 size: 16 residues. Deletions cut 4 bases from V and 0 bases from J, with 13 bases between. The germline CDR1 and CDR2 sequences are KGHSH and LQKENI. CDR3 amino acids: CASSHSGGIAKNIQYF. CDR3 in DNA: TGTGCCAGCTCACACTCCGGGGGAATAGCCAAAAACATTCAGTACTTC. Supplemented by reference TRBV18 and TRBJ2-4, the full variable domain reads NAGVMQNPRHLVRRRGQEARLRCSPMKGHSHVYWYRQLPEEGLKFMVYLQKENIIDESGMPKERFSAEFPKEGPSILRIQQVVRGDSAAYFCASSHSGGIAKNIQYFGAGTRLSVL.

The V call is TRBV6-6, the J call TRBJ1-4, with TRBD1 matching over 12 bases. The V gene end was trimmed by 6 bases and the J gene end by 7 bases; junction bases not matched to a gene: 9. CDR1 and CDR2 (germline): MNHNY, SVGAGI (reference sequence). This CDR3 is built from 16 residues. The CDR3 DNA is TGTGCCAGCAGGGGGACAGGGGGCGCGAAGGTTGAAAAACTGTTTTTT. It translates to CASRGTGGAKVEKLFF.

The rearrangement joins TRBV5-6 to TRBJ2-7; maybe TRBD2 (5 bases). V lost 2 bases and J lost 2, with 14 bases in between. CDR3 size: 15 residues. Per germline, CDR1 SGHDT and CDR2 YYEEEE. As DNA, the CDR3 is TGTGCCAGCAGCTTTATTCTTGGAGGCGCCTACGAGCAGTACTTC. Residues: CASSFILGGAYEQYF. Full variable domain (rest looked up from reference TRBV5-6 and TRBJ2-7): DAGVTQSPTHLIKTRGQQVTLRCSPKSGHDTVSWYQQALGQGPQFIFQYYEEEERQRGNFPDRFSGHQFPNYSSELNVNALLLGDSALYLCASSFILGGAYEQYFGPGTRLTVT.

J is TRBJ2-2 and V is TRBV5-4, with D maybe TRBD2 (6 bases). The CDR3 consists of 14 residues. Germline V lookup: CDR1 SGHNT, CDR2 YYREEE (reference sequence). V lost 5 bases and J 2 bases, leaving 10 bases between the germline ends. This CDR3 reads CASRGTQNTGELFF. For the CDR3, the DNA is TGTGCCAGCAGAGGGACTCAAAACACCGGGGAGCTGTTTTTT.

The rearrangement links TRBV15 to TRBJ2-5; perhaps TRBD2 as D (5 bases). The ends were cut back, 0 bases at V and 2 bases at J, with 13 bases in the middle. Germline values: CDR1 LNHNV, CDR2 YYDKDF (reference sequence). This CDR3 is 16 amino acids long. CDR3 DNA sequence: TGTGCCACCAGCAGAGAAGGCGGAGGCCAGCAAGAGACCCAGTACTTC. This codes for CATSREGGGQQETQYF. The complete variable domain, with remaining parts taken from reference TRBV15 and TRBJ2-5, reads DAMVIQNPRYQVTQFGKPVTLSCSQTLNHNVMYWYQQKSSQAPKLLFHYYDKDFNNEADTPDNFQSRRPNTSFCFLDIRSPGLGDTAMYLCATSREGGGQQETQYFGPGTRLLVL.

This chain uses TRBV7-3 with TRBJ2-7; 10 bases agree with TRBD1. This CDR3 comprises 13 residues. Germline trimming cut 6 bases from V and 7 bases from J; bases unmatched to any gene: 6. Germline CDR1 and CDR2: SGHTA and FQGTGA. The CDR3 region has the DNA TGTGCCAGCAGTCCGGGACAGGGGCAAGAGCAGTACTTC. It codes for CASSPGQGQEQYF.

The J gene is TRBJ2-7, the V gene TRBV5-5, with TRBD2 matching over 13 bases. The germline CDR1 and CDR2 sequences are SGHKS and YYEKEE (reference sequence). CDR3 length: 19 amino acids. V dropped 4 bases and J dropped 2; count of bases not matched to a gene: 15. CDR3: CASSDNVGTSGIRAYEQYF. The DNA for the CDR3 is TGTGCCAGCAGCGATAACGTCGGGACTAGCGGGATCCGGGCCTACGAGCAGTACTTC. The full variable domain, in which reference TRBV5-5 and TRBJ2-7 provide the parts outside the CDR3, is DAGVTQSPTHLIKTRGQQVTLRCSPISGHKSVSWYQQVLGQGPQFIFQYYEKEERGRGNFPDRFSARQFPNYSSELNVNALLLGDSALYLCASSDNVGTSGIRAYEQYFGPGTRLTVT.

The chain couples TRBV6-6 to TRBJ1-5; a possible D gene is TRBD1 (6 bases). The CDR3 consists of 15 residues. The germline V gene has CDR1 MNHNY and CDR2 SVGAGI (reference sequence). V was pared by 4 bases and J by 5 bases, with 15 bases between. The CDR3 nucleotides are TGTGCCAGCAGTTCCATAGACAGGCTGGATCAGCCCCAGCATTTT. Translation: CASSSIDRLDQPQHF.

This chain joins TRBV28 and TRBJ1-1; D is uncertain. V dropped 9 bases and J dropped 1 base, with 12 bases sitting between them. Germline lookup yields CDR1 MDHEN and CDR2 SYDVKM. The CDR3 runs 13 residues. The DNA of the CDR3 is TGTGCCAGTCCCGTAGCACAGAACACTGAAGCTTTCTTT. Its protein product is CASPVAQNTEAFF. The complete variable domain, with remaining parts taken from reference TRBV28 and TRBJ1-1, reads DVKVTQSSRYLVKRTGEKVFLECVQDMDHENMFWYRQDPGLGLRLIYFSYDVKMKEKGDIPEGYSVSREKKERFSLILESASTNQTSMYLCASPVAQNTEAFFGQGTRLTVV.

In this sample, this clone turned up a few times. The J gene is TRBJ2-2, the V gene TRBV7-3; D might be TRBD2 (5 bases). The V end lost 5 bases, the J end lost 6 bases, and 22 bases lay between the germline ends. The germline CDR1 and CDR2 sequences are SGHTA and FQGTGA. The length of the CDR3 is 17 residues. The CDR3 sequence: CASSPLPSSRYAGELFF. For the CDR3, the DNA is TGTGCCAGCAGCCCCCTCCCTAGCTCCCGTTACGCCGGGGAGCTGTTTTTT.

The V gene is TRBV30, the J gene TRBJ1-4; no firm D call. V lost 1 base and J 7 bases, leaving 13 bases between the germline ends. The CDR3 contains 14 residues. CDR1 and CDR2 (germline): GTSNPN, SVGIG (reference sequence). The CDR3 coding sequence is TGTGCCTGGAGTGCGGGAGGGCCGGGTGAAAAACTGTTTTTT. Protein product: CAWSAGGPGEKLFF.

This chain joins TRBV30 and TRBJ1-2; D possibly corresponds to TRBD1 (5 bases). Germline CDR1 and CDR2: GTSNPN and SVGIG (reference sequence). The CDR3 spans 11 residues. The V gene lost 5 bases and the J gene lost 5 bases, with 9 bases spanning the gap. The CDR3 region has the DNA TGTGCCTGGGGGACTGGATATGGCTACACCTTC. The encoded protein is CAWGTGYGYTF.

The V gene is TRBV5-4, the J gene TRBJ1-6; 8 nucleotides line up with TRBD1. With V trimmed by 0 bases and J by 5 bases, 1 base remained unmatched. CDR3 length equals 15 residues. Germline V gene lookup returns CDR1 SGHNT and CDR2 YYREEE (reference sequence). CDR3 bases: TGTGCCAGCAGCTTGGACAGGGGGGATAATTCACCCCTCCACTTT. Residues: CASSLDRGDNSPLHF.

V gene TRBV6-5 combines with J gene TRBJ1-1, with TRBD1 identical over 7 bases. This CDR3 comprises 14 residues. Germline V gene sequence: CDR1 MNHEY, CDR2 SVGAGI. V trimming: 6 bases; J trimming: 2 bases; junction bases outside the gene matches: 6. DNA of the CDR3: TGTGCCAGCAGAGGGGGACAGCTAAACACTGAAGCTTTCTTT. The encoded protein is CASRGGQLNTEAFF.

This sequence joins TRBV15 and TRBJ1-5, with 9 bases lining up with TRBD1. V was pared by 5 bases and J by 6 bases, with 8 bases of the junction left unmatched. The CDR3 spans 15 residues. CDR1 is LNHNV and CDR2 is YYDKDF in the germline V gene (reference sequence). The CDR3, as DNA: TGTGCCACCAGCGGCCCCCGGGACAGGGTTCAGCCCCAGCATTTT. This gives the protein CATSGPRDRVQPQHF.

CDR3 amino acids: CASSLGAGYTF. The CDR3 bases are TGTGCCAGCAGCCTGGGGGCCGGCTACACCTTC. The chain is built from TRBV9 and TRBJ1-2, with a possible D match to TRBD1 (6 bases). CDR3 size: 11 residues. Trimming cost V 4 bases and J 8 bases, with 9 bases left between them. Germline V gene sequence: CDR1 SGDLS, CDR2 YYNGEE.

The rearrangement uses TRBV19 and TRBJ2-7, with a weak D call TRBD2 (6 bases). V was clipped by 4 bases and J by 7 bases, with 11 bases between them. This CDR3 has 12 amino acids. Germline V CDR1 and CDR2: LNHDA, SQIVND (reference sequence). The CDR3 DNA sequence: TGTGCCAGTAGTAGGGGGGTAGGGGAGCAGTACTTC. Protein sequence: CASSRGVGEQYF.

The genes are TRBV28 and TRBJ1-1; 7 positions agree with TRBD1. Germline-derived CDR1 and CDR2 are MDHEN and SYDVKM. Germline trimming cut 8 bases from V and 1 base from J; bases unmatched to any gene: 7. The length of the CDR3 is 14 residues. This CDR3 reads CASGQAAPNTEAFF. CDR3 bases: TGTGCCAGCGGACAGGCCGCCCCGAACACTGAAGCTTTCTTT.

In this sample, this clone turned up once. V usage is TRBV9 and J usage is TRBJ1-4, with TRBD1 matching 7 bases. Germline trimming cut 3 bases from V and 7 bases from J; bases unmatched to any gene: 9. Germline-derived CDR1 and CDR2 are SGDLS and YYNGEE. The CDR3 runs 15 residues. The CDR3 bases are TGTGCCAGCAGCGCCGCAGGGGGGTTTTCTGAAAAACTGTTTTTT. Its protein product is CASSAAGGFSEKLFF. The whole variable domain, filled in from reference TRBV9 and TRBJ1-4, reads DSGVTQTPKHLITATGQRVTLRCSPRSGDLSVYWYQQSLDQGLQFLIQYYNGEERAKGNILERFSAQQFPDLHSELNLSSLELGDSALYFCASSAAGGFSEKLFFGSGTQLSVL.

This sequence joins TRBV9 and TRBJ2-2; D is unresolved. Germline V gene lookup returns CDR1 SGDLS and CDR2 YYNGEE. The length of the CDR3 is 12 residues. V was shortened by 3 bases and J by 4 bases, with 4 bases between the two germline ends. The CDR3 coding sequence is TGTGCCAGCAGCGCCTCCACCGGGGAGCTGTTTTTT. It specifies CASSASTGELFF.

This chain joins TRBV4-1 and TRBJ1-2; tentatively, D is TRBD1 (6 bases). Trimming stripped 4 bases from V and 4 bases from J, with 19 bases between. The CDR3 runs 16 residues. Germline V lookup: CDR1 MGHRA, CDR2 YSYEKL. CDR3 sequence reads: CASSPKSGGETYGYTF. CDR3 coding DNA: TGCGCCAGCAGCCCTAAATCGGGGGGCGAGACCTATGGCTACACCTTC.

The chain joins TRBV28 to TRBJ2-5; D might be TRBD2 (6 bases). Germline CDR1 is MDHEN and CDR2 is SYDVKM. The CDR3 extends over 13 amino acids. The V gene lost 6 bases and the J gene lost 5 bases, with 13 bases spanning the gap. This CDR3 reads CASSRLGGETQYF. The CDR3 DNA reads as TGTGCCAGCAGCAGACTAGGAGGGGAGACCCAGTACTTC. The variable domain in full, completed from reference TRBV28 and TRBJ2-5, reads DVKVTQSSRYLVKRTGEKVFLECVQDMDHENMFWYRQDPGLGLRLIYFSYDVKMKEKGDIPEGYSVSREKKERFSLILESASTNQTSMYLCASSRLGGETQYFGPGTRLLVL.

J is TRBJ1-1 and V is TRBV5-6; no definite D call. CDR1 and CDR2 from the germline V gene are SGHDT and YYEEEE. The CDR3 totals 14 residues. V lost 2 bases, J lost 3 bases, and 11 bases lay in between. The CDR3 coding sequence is TGTGCCAGCAGCTTTGACCAGGCCTACACTGAAGCTTTCTTT. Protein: CASSFDQAYTEAFF.